The 10 T cell receptor beta chains in this list originate from one sample, sequenced in a study of T-cell reconstitution after alpha-beta-depleted transplantation in children. This sample's TCRbeta library carried unique molecular identifier barcodes. TCRdb itself ran the PCR reads through MiXCR, one entry per CDR3 protein. This table has 640,000 or so distinct CDR3 sequences, about 15% appearing once. Source: PBMCs from the stem cell graft donor, taken from the stem cell graft. The receptors were gathered from a human donor who donated a stem cell graft to a child with acute myeloid leukemia.

This clonotype appeared a few times. The J gene is TRBJ2-2, the V gene TRBV7-2, with TRBD2 as a possible D gene (7 bases). The germline V gene has CDR1 SGHTA and CDR2 FQGNSA. Trimming took off 5 bases at V and 4 bases at J, with 11 bases between the two ends. The length of the CDR3 is 14 residues. As DNA, the CDR3 is TGTGCCAGCAGCGGGGGGGCTGGCACCGGGGAGCTGTTTTTT. Translating gives CASSGGAGTGELFF.

This chain joins TRBV12-3 or TRBV12-4 and TRBJ1-4; D remains unclear. The V gene lost 5 bases and the J gene lost 8 bases, with 15 bases spanning the gap. The CDR3 is 14 amino acids. In DNA, the CDR3 is TGTGCCAGCAGTGGACCTCCGAGGGAGGAAAAACTGTTTTTT. It codes for CASSGPPREEKLFF.

V usage is TRBV6-2 or TRBV6-3 and J usage is TRBJ2-2; 7 bases are a match to TRBD1. Germline CDR1 and CDR2: MNHEY and SVGEGT. The trim removed 8 bases at V and 4 bases at J, leaving 10 bases unmatched. The CDR3 length is 15 residues. The CDR3 DNA sequence: TGTGCCAGCTGGATGCGGACAGGAGGCACCGGGGAGCTGTTTTTT. Amino acid sequence: CASWMRTGGTGELFF.

This clonotype was recorded many times. The V gene is TRBV7-2, the J gene TRBJ2-5, with 8 bases that match TRBD1. The CDR3 runs to 14 residues. Germline-derived CDR1 and CDR2 are SGHTA and FQGNSA. The junction had 3 bases not matched to a gene; V was cut back by 3 bases and J by 3 bases. The DNA of the CDR3 is TGTGCCAGCAGCTTGGACAGGGTGGAAGAGACCCAGTACTTC. Amino acid sequence: CASSLDRVEETQYF.

This clonotype came up many times. The chain recombines TRBV20-1 with TRBJ1-5; 10 nucleotides match TRBD1. Germline CDR1 and CDR2: DFQATT and SNEGSKA (reference sequence). V dropped 6 bases and J dropped 4; count of bases not matched to a gene: 6. The length of the CDR3 is 14 residues. In DNA form, the CDR3 reads TGCAGTGCGGGGGGACAGGGGCGAAATCAGCCCCAGCATTTT. Translation gives CSAGGQGRNQPQHF.

DNA for the CDR3: TGTGCCAGCAGCCTCACCAAAGGACTAGTACCCTACGAGCAGTACGTC. Its translation: CASSLTKGLVPYEQYV. V gene TRBV11-2 combines with J gene TRBJ2-7; 7 nucleotides line up with TRBD2. Germline assignment: CDR1 SGHAT and CDR2 FQNNGV. The V gene end was trimmed by 5 bases and the J gene end by 2 bases; junction bases not matched to a gene: 12. There are 16 residues in the CDR3.

The table lists this clonotype with many counts. The chain uses TRBV29-1 and TRBJ2-1; D is unresolved. Germline V gives CDR1 SQVTM, CDR2 ANQGSEA. The CDR3 has 13 amino acids. V was cut by 3 bases and J by 0 bases, with 6 bases left in between. Here the CDR3 reads CSVEKSSYNEQFF. The CDR3, as DNA: TGCAGCGTTGAGAAGAGCTCCTACAATGAGCAGTTCTTC.

The chain couples TRBV28 to TRBJ2-7, with a tentative D call TRBD1 (5 bases). CDR3 length equals 14 residues. The germline V gene encodes CDR1 MDHEN and CDR2 SYDVKM. V was pared by 5 bases and J by 0 bases, with 11 bases between. The CDR3 sequence is CASSRYGASYEQYV. For the CDR3, the DNA is TGTGCCAGCAGTCGATATGGGGCCTCCTACGAGCAGTACGTC.

V and J are TRBV5-4 and TRBJ2-7; 9 bases are a match to TRBD1. CDR1 and CDR2 from the germline V gene are SGHNT and YYREEE (reference sequence). Germline trimming cut 3 bases from V and 1 base from J; bases unmatched to any gene: 8. CDR3 size: 16 residues. The CDR3 reads CASSSGTGIGSYEQYV. CDR3 sequence (DNA): TGTGCCAGCAGCTCCGGGACAGGGATTGGGTCCTACGAGCAGTACGTC.

This clonotype was picked up many times. The chain has TRBV20-1 and TRBJ2-1, with 10 bases aligning to TRBD2. The CDR3 is made up of 16 amino acids. The germline CDR1 and CDR2 sequences are DFQATT and SNEGSKA (reference sequence). V shed 5 bases and J 4 bases; nucleotides not matched to a gene: 11. CDR3 nucleotide sequence: TGCAGTGCTCCTTCCCGGCCGGGACTAGCGTACAATGAGCAGTTCTTC. Translating gives CSAPSRPGLAYNEQFF.